A single sample is the source of the 27 T cell receptor beta chains below, sequenced in a study of spatial heterogeneity in lung cancer. TCRdb re-analysed the 5' RACE reads in MiXCR, keeping a single row per CDR3 protein. The sample includes about 25,000 distinct CDR3 sequences, under 8% of them seen just once. Time point denoted: sample taken at primary tumor resection. Sequencing was performed on whole RNA extracted from tumor and nontumor lung tissue, or from frozen PBMC, and the material was left unsorted. The source material was PBMCs, sampled at surgery. The receptors come from a male donor with early-stage non-small cell lung cancer.

This clonotype was seen at least ten times. The chain recombines TRBV7-2 with TRBJ1-3; D gene ambiguous. V lost 5 bases to trimming and J lost 1 base, with 6 bases between them. CDR1 is SGHTA and CDR2 is FQGNSA in the germline V gene. This CDR3 is built from 13 residues. In DNA, the CDR3 is TGTGCCAGCAGCGTCACATCTGGAAACACCATATATTTT. Translation gives CASSVTSGNTIYF.

This clonotype has more than one count but fewer than ten. The chain uses TRBV27 and TRBJ2-2; D might be TRBD1 or TRBD2, each matching 6 bases. The germline V gene encodes CDR1 MNHEY and CDR2 SMNVEV (reference sequence). V was cut by 3 bases and J by 4 bases, with 15 bases left in between. The CDR3 consists of 16 residues. The CDR3 reads CASSFLWGALTGELFF. The CDR3 DNA follows: TGTGCCAGCAGTTTCCTCTGGGGGGCCCTCACCGGGGAGCTGTTTTTT.

This clonotype has a count of ten or more. The V and J genes are TRBV23-1 and TRBJ2-7; TRBD2 matches at 7 bases. TRBV23-1 is known as an ORF, though its function is uncertain. The V gene end was trimmed by 4 bases and the J gene end by 5 bases; junction bases not matched to a gene: 8. The CDR3 spans 14 residues. The CDR3 protein is CASSPPWGGDEQYV. Here the CDR3 DNA reads TGCGCCAGCAGTCCCCCCTGGGGAGGGGACGAGCAGTACGTC.

This rearrangement joins TRBV20-1 to TRBJ2-7, with 10 bases aligning to TRBD2. Per the germline V gene, CDR1 is DFQATT and CDR2 is SNEGSKA (reference sequence). CDR3 length: 16 amino acids. Trimming removed 6 bases from V and 2 bases from J; junction bases left unmatched: 13. CDR3: CSAIGLAGVGPYEQYF. The CDR3 region has the DNA TGCAGTGCCATCGGCCTAGCGGGAGTAGGCCCCTACGAGCAGTACTTC.

This clonotype came up many times. This chain links TRBV28 with TRBJ2-3; 15 bases match TRBD2. The germline V gene has CDR1 MDHEN and CDR2 SYDVKM. J was trimmed by 2 bases and V by 7 bases; bases with no gene match: 7. The CDR3 is 17 residues long. CDR3 protein: CASTTGTSGRYTDTQYF. The CDR3 DNA sequence: TGTGCCAGCACTACCGGGACTAGCGGGAGGTACACAGATACGCAGTATTTT.

This clonotype was recorded at least ten times. The chain combines TRBV4-1 with TRBJ1-6, with 11 bases aligning to TRBD1. The CDR3 contains 16 residues. Germline CDR1 reads MGHRA; CDR2 reads YSYEKL. V was pared by 3 bases and J by 6 bases, with 4 bases of the junction left unmatched. The CDR3 is CASSHGQGAGNSPLHF. CDR3 sequence (DNA): TGCGCCAGCAGCCACGGACAGGGGGCGGGTAATTCACCCCTCCACTTT.

This clonotype is medium-sized (0.01 to 0.1%) within its sample. This chain uses TRBV30 with TRBJ1-1, with D unclear. The CDR3 runs 15 residues. Trimming took off 4 bases at V and 7 bases at J, with 22 bases between the two ends. Germline assignment: CDR1 GTSNPN and CDR2 SVGIG (reference sequence). The chain's CDR3 is CAWKELAEVKFEAFF. CDR3 nucleotides: TGTGCCTGGAAGGAATTAGCGGAAGTAAAATTTGAAGCTTTCTTT.

This clonotype was seen at least ten times. The rearrangement uses TRBV29-1 and TRBJ2-1; possibly TRBD1 for D (5 bases). The germline V gene encodes CDR1 SQVTM and CDR2 ANQGSEA. CDR3 length equals 12 residues. Between the trimmed V and J ends, which lost 3 bases and 2 bases, there was a span of 5 bases. The chain's CDR3 is CSVETAYNEQFF. In nucleotides, the CDR3 is TGCAGCGTTGAGACAGCCTACAATGAGCAGTTCTTC.

This clonotype was counted at least ten times. This chain links TRBV20-1 with TRBJ2-3; possible D gene TRBD2, 6 bases. Trimming shortened V by 3 bases and J by 3 bases, and 13 bases separated the two germline ends. The germline CDR1 and CDR2 sequences are DFQATT and SNEGSKA (reference sequence). CDR3 size: 14 residues. CDR3 sequence: CSASGVAVTDTQYF. The DNA of the CDR3 is TGCAGTGCTAGTGGGGTAGCGGTGACAGATACGCAGTATTTT.

This clonotype has ten or more counts. The chain employs TRBV15 and TRBJ1-5; D unresolved. CDR1 and CDR2 from the germline V gene are LNHNV and YYDKDF (reference sequence). This CDR3 is 14 amino acids long. The V end was cut by 4 bases, the J end by 5 bases, with 12 bases between. DNA of the CDR3: TGTGCCACCAGCATTGGGCAGGCTTATCAGCCCCAGCATTTT. Its protein product is CATSIGQAYQPQHF.

This clonotype was observed many times. The V and J genes are TRBV10-1 and TRBJ2-2, with D unresolved. Germline V gene sequence: CDR1 WNHNN, CDR2 SYGVQD (reference sequence). V lost 7 bases to trimming and J lost 2 bases, with 14 bases between them. The CDR3 extends over 15 amino acids. CDR3 sequence (DNA): TGCGCCAGCATGGATAAGGTCACTAACACCGGGGAGCTGTTTTTT. It specifies CASMDKVTNTGELFF.

Ten or more counts support this clonotype. CDR3 in amino acids: CASSPGQLALARREETQYF. Written as DNA, the CDR3 is TGTGCCAGCAGTCCGGGACAGCTCGCTTTAGCGCGGCGGGAGGAGACCCAGTACTTC. V and J are TRBV12-3 or TRBV12-4 and TRBJ2-5; either TRBD1 or TRBD2 may supply D (7 bases each). This CDR3 spans 19 amino acids. The germline V and J ends were trimmed by 5 bases and 5 bases, with 30 bases remaining between them.

In its sample, this clonotype was seen a few times. The chain employs TRBV5-1 and TRBJ2-3; D is perhaps TRBD2 (5 bases). There are 13 residues in the CDR3. With 3 bases removed from V and 1 base from J, the gap between germline ends came to 6 bases. Germline V gives CDR1 SGHRS, CDR2 YFSETQ. The chain's CDR3 is CASSSGGTDTQYF. The CDR3 region has the DNA TGCGCCAGCAGCTCCGGGGGCACAGATACGCAGTATTTT.

This clonotype appeared many times. This chain links TRBV3-1 with TRBJ1-5; D remains unclear. Germline loops: CDR1 LGHDT, CDR2 YNNKEL (reference sequence). The CDR3 totals 15 residues. Trimming took 0 bases from V and 4 from J, leaving 10 bases between them. The CDR3 bases are TGTGCCAGCAGCCAAGATGCCTCAGGAAATCAGCCCCAGCATTTT. Encoded protein: CASSQDASGNQPQHF.

CDR3 loop: CASSRTSGPLGPDTQYF. CDR3 nucleotide sequence: TGTGCCAGCAGCCGGACTAGCGGCCCCTTGGGGCCAGATACGCAGTATTTT. The chain combines TRBV5-4 with TRBJ2-3; 10 bases line up with TRBD2. The CDR3 is 17 amino acids. Germline V gene sequence: CDR1 SGHNT, CDR2 YYREEE (reference sequence). V shed 4 bases, J shed 4 bases, and the junction held 12 bases outside the gene matches.

This clonotype was seen many times. The chain joins TRBV27 to TRBJ2-7; tentative D call: TRBD2 (6 bases). Germline assignment: CDR1 MNHEY and CDR2 SMNVEV (reference sequence). CDR3 length equals 15 residues. V was clipped by 3 bases and J by 3 bases, with 15 bases between them. The CDR3 protein is CASSLVEGSLYEQYF. In DNA, the CDR3 is TGTGCCAGCAGTTTGGTGGAGGGATCTCTCTACGAGCAGTACTTC.

This clonotype occurred a few times. V and J are TRBV20-1 and TRBJ1-1; perhaps TRBD1 as D (5 bases). Per germline, CDR1 DFQATT and CDR2 SNEGSKA (reference sequence). The CDR3 is made up of 16 amino acids. V was clipped by 0 bases and J by 3 bases, with 17 bases between them. CDR3 DNA: TGCAGTGCTAGAGACGGAGAACGGGGGGTGGACACTGAAGCTTTCTTT. It encodes CSARDGERGVDTEAFF.

Ten or more counts support this clonotype. The chain has TRBV10-3 and TRBJ2-1; 13 positions match TRBD2. The CDR3 is made up of 15 amino acids. V gave up 2 bases and J gave up 5 bases; unmatched junction bases: 0. Germline CDR1 ENHRY, CDR2 SYGVKD. The CDR3 nucleotides read TGTGCCATCAGTGAGGGACTAGCGGGAGACAATGAGCAGTTCTTC. Translated: CAISEGLAGDNEQFF.

This clonotype has more than one count but fewer than ten. The V gene is TRBV9, the J gene TRBJ2-3; no clear D gene. The V end was cut by 0 bases, the J end by 1 base, with 9 bases between. CDR1 is SGDLS and CDR2 is YYNGEE in the germline V gene. The CDR3 consists of 15 residues. The CDR3 DNA is TGTGCCAGCAGCGTAGGAGAGTGGGGCACAGATACGCAGTATTTT. Translating it yields CASSVGEWGTDTQYF.

The chain links TRBV9 to TRBJ1-5; D uncertain. V was pared by 5 bases and J by 0 bases, with 9 bases between. CDR1 and CDR2 (germline): SGDLS, YYNGEE. The CDR3 sequence is 14 residues long. CDR3 sequence: CASSQLPSNQPQHF. For the CDR3, the DNA is TGTGCCAGCAGTCAGCTTCCTAGCAATCAGCCCCAGCATTTT.

The table lists this clonotype with a few counts. The CDR3 DNA reads TGTGCCAGCTCCTTTCGGAGAGGAACTAGCGGGTCCCTGGGCACAGATACGCAGTATTTT. Protein: CASSFRRGTSGSLGTDTQYF. V is TRBV12-3 or TRBV12-4 and J is TRBJ2-3; 9 nucleotides match TRBD2. This CDR3 contains 20 residues. Trimming cost V 8 bases and J 1 base; bases outside gene matches: 22.

This clonotype is medium-sized in the sample. The chain has TRBV24-1 and TRBJ2-5; TRBD1 matches 10 bases. The germline gives CDR1 KGHDR, CDR2 SFDVKD. CDR3 length: 16 residues. J gave up 7 bases and V 3 bases, and 10 bases lay outside the gene matches. The CDR3 here is CATSDPGTGASGTQYF. CDR3 coding DNA: TGTGCCACCAGTGATCCCGGGACAGGGGCCTCGGGGACCCAGTACTTC.

This clonotype was recorded many times. This chain connects TRBV20-1 to TRBJ2-4; tentatively, D is TRBD1 (6 bases). CDR3 length: 12 residues. V was trimmed by 1 base and J by 7 bases, leaving 8 bases between them. Germline assignment: CDR1 DFQATT and CDR2 SNEGSKA (reference sequence). Here the CDR3 reads CSARGTANIQYF. The CDR3 DNA reads TGCAGTGCTAGAGGGACAGCGAACATTCAGTACTTC.

In its sample, this clonotype was seen a few times. The DNA for the CDR3 is TGTGCCAGCAGCGTAGTGTGGGGGGATACGCAGTATTTT. The encoded protein is CASSVVWGDTQYF. The chain couples TRBV9 to TRBJ2-3, with D perhaps matching TRBD1 or TRBD2 (5 bases each). The CDR3 loop spans 13 amino acids. V lost 0 bases and J lost 6, with 8 bases in between. Germline V CDR1 and CDR2: SGDLS, YYNGEE. The full variable domain, its missing parts supplied by reference TRBV9 and TRBJ2-3, is DSGVTQTPKHLITATGQRVTLRCSPRSGDLSVYWYQQSLDQGLQFLIQYYNGEERAKGNILERFSAQQFPDLHSELNLSSLELGDSALYFCASSVVWGDTQYFGPGTRLTVL.

This clonotype was picked up a small number of times. The chain recombines TRBV7-9 with TRBJ1-1; 9 nucleotides line up with TRBD1. The germline CDR1 and CDR2 sequences are SEHNR and FQNEAQ (reference sequence). This CDR3 is built from 14 residues. Trimming took 5 bases from V and 4 from J; bases not matched to a gene: 5. The CDR3 reads CASSSGQGTTEAFF. As DNA, the CDR3 is TGTGCCAGCAGCAGCGGACAGGGGACCACTGAAGCTTTCTTT.

This clonotype has at least ten counts. The gene calls are TRBV9 and TRBJ2-1; 11 positions match TRBD2. The germline V gene encodes CDR1 SGDLS and CDR2 YYNGEE. The CDR3 length is 15 residues. After removal of 4 bases from V and 4 bases from J, the junction contained 4 bases not matched to a gene. CDR3 DNA: TGTGCCAGCAGCCTAGGGACTAGCGGATACAATGAGCAGTTCTTC. Its translation is CASSLGTSGYNEQFF.

There are many counts of this clonotype. Here the CDR3 DNA reads TGCAGTGCTAGAGATTTAACGGCCCCGAGTGGTGAGCAGTTCTTC. Translating it yields CSARDLTAPSGEQFF. The chain has TRBV20-1 and TRBJ2-1; D is undetermined. CDR1 and CDR2 from the germline V gene are DFQATT and SNEGSKA (reference sequence). The CDR3 contains 15 residues. V lost 0 bases and J 9 bases, leaving 18 bases between the germline ends.